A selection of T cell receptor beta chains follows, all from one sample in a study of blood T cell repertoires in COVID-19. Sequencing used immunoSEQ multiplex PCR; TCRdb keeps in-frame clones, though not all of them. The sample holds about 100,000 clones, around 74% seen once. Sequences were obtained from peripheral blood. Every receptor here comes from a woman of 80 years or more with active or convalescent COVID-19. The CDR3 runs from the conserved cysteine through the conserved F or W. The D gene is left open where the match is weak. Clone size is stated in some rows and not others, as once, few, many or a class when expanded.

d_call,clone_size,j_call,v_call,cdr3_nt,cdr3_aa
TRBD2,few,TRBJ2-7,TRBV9,TGTGCCAGCAGCGTCAGCGGGAACAGCTACGAGCAGTACTTC,CASSVSGNSYEQYF
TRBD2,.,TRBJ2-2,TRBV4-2,TGTGCCAGCAGCCACGACCGGACTAGCGGGAGAAAGGGCGGGGAGCTGTTTTTT,CASSHDRTSGRKGGELFF
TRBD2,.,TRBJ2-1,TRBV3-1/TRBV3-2,TGTGCCAGCAGCCCTGCCCAGGGACTAGTAAGCAATGAGCAGTTCTTC,CASSPAQGLVSNEQFF
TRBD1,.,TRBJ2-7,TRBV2,TGTGCCAGCACCTACAGGGGGCAACGACCATTCGGCGAGCAGTACTTC,CASTYRGQRPFGEQYF
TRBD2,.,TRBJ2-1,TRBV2,TGTGCCCCAGGGTCCGGGGAGGGCCACAATGAGCAGTTCTTC,CAPGSGEGHNEQFF
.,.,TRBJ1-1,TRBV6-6,TGTGCCAGCACATTCTCGGGGGGCCAAAACACTGAAGCTTTCTTT,CASTFSGGQNTEAFF
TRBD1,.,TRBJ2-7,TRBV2,TGTGCCAGCAGCACCCGGGACAGGGGATCGCCCTACGAGCAGTACTTC,CASSTRDRGSPYEQYF
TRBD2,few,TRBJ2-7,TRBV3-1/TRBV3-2,TGTGCCAGCAGCCAAGATCGGGAGGGTCTAACCTACGAGCAGTACTTC,CASSQDREGLTYEQYF
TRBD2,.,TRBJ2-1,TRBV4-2,TGTGCCAGCAGCCAAGCAGCGGGAGGGCCTAATGAGCAGTTCTTC,CASSQAAGGPNEQFF
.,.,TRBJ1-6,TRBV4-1,TGCGCCAGCAGCCAAGACGGTAATTCACCCCTCCACTTT,CASSQDGNSPLHF
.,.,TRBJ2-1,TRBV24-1,TGTGCCACCAGTGATTTCGGCCAGGGGGGATTCAATGAGCAGTTCTTC,CATSDFGQGGFNEQFF
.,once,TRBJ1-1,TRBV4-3,TGCGCCAGCAGCCAAGATCTTCCAGGGCCAACCTCTGAAGCTTTCTTT,CASSQDLPGPTSEAFF
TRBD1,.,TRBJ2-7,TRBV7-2,TGTGCCAGCAGCGGGTGGGACAGGGCCACTAGATCCTACGAGCAGTACTTC,CASSGWDRATRSYEQYF
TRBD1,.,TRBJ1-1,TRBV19,TGTGCCAGTAGCACCACCTCCGGGACAGGCACTGAAGCTTTCTTT,CASSTTSGTGTEAFF
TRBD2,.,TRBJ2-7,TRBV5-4,TGTGCCAGCAGCCCCGGGGGTTTGCTAGCGGGGGGCCCCTCCTACGAGCAGTACTTC,CASSPGGLLAGGPSYEQYF
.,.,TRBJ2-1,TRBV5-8,TGTGCCAGCAGCTTTGCTACTTCCCAGTTCTTC,CASSFATSQFF
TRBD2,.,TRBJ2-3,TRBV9,TGTGCCAGCAGCGTAGGACCAGGGAGCGGGATGTCTGCAGATACGCAGTATTTT,CASSVGPGSGMSADTQYF
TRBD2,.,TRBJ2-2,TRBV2,TGTGCCAGCAGCGGGAGGCGGCAGGGCGGGAACACCGGGGAGCTGTTTTTT,CASSGRRQGGNTGELFF
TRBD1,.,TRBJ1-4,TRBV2,TGTGCCAGCAGTAATGACAGGGGCATCGAAAAACTGTTTTTT,CASSNDRGIEKLFF
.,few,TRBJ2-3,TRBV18,TGTGCCAGCTCACTAGACAGATCTAGCACAGATACGCAGTATTTT,CASSLDRSSTDTQYF
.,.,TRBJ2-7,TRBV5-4,TGTGCCAGCAGCACTCCGGTCGGGGGAAGCGAGCAGTACTTC,CASSTPVGGSEQYF
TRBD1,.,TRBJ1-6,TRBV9,TGTGCCAGCAGCCCCCGGGGACAGGGCGATTCACCCCTCCACTTT,CASSPRGQGDSPLHF
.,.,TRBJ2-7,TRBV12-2,TGTGCAAGTCGCTTAGTAGCTCAGGCTTGGGACAGAGCATACGAGCAGTACTTC,CASRLVAQAWDRAYEQYF
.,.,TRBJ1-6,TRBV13,TGTGCCAGCAGCTTCGGCAGGGCTAATTCACCCCTCCACTTT,CASSFGRANSPLHF
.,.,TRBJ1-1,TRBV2,TGTGCCATACGAACCGGGGGGTTAGGGTACACTGAAGCTTTCTTT,CAIRTGGLGYTEAFF
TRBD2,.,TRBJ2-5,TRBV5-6,TGTGCCAGCAGCCCGACTAGCGGGCGAGAGACCCAGTACTTC,CASSPTSGRETQYF
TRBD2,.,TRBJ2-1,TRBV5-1,TGCGCCAGCAGCTCGGGACTAGCGGGAGGGGAGGTAGGGAATGAGCAGTTCTTC,CASSSGLAGGEVGNEQFF
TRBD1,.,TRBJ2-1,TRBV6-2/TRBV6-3,TGTGCCAGCAGCGACAGGGGGCCGACCTACAATGAGCAGTTCTTC,CASSDRGPTYNEQFF
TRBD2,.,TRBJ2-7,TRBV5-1,TGCGCCAGCCGCTCGACAGCGGGAGCCGGTTACGAGCAGTACTTC,CASRSTAGAGYEQYF
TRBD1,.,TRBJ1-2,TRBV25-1,TGTGCCAGCAGTGACGTGGGACAGGGGGACTATGGCTACACCTTC,CASSDVGQGDYGYTF
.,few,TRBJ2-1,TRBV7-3,TGTGCCAGCAGCCCCAAGAGCGGCCAAGACAATGAGCAGTTCTTC,CASSPKSGQDNEQFF
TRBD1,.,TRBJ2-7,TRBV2,TGTGCCAGCAGACGGACAGGGATTTACGAGCAGTACTTC,CASRRTGIYEQYF
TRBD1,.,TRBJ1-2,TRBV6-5,TGTGCCAGCAATGCCGCGGACAGGGCTTCTGGCTACACCTTC,CASNAADRASGYTF
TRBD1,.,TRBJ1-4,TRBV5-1,TGCGCCAGCAGCGACGGGACAGCAACTAATGAAAAACTGTTTTTT,CASSDGTATNEKLFF
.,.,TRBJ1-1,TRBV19,TGTGCCAGTAGTATTGGGCGGAACACTGAAGCTTTCTTT,CASSIGRNTEAFF
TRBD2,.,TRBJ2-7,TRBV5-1,TGTGCCAGCAGCCTAGGGAGGGCCGCGTACGAGCAGTACTTC,CASSLGRAAYEQYF
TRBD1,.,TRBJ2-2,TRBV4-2,TGTGCCAGCAGCCAAGATGACAGGGCGAACACCGGGGAGCTGTTTTTT,CASSQDDRANTGELFF
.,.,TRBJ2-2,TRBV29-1,TGCAGCTCTATGAGGGGGTCCACCGGGGAGCTGTTTTTT,CSSMRGSTGELFF
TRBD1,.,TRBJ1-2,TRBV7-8,TGTGCCAGCAGCTTATCAATTGGGACAGCCGGCCTGAGCTACACCTTC,CASSLSIGTAGLSYTF
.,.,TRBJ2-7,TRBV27,TGTGCCAGCCTACGTAGGGGTACCTACGAGCAGTACTTC,CASLRRGTYEQYF
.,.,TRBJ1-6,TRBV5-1,TGTGCCAGCAGCGAAGGGACAACTAATTCACCCCTCCACTTT,CASSEGTTNSPLHF
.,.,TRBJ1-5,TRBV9,TGTGCCAGCAGCGCACGGGAGGGTGTAGGGCAGCCCCAGCATTTT,CASSAREGVGQPQHF
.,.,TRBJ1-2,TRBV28,TGTGCCAGCAGTTTAGGACCGCAGGGCCATGGCTACACCTTC,CASSLGPQGHGYTF
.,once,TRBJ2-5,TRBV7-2,TGTGCCAGCAGCCCGTACCAAGAGACCCAGTACTTC,CASSPYQETQYF
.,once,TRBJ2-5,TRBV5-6,TGTGCCAGCAGCTTCGCCACTAGGAGAGGGGAGACCCAGTACTTC,CASSFATRRGETQYF
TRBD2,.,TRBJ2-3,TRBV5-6,TGTGCCAGCAGCTCGGGGGGGTCTTGGGATACGCAGTATTTT,CASSSGGSWDTQYF
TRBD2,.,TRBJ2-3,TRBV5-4,TGTGCCAGCAGCTTGTGGTCTAGCGGGGCAGATACGCAGTATTTT,CASSLWSSGADTQYF
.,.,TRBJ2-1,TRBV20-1,TGCAGTGCAGAAGGGGGCAATGAGCAGTTCTTC,CSAEGGNEQFF
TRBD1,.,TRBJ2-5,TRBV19,TGTGCCAGTAGTATCGAAGGGACAGATTTTCGAGAGACCCAGTACTTC,CASSIEGTDFRETQYF
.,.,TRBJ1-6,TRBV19,TGTGCCAGTAGTTCCGACACTGATAATTCACCCCTCCACTTT,CASSSDTDNSPLHF
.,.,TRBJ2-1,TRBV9,TGTGCCAGCAGCGCCGGGGTTAGCTCCTACAATGAGCAGTTCTTC,CASSAGVSSYNEQFF
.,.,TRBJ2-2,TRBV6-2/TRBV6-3,TGTGCCAGCAGTTATCGCGAGGGGGAGCTGTTTTTT,CASSYREGELFF